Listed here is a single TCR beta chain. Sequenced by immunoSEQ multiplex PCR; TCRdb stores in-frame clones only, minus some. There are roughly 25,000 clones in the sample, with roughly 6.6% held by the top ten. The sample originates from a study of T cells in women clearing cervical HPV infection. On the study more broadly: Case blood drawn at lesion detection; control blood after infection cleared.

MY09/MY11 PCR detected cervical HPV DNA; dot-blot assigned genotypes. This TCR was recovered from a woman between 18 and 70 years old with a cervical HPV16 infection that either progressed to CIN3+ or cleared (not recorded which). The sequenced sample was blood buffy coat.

CDR3 amino acids: CSAPSGMDYNEQFF. The covered CDR3 bases are TGCAGTGCTCCCAGCGGGATGGACTACAATGAG. This chain uses TRBV20-1 with TRBJ2-1, with 7 bases matching TRBD2. The missing CDR3 end, 3 residues past where the read stops, is filled in from the germline J gene. The V and J ends lost 5 bases and 3 bases, in that order; junction bases with no gene match: 7. The CDR3 loop spans 14 amino acids. The V gene's germline CDR1 is DFQATT and CDR2 SNEGSKA (reference sequence).